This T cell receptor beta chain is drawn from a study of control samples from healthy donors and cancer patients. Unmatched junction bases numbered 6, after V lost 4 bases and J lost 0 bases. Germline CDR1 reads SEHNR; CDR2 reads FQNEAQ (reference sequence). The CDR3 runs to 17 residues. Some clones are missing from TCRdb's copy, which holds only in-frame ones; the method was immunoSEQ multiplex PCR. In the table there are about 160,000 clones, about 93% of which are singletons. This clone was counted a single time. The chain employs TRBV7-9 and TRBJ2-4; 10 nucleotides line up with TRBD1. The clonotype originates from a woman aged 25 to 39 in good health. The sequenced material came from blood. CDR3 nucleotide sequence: TGTGCCAGCAGCTCAGACAGGGGGCGCGGAGCCAAAAACATTCAGTACTTC. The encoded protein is CASSSDRGRGAKNIQYF. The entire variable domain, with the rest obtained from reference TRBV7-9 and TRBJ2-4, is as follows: DTGVSQNPRHKITKRGQNVTFRCDPISEHNRLYWYRQTLGQGPEFLTYFQNEAQLEKSRLLSDRFSAERPKGSFSTLEIQRTEQGDSAMYLCASSSDRGRGAKNIQYFGAGTRLSVL.